The present T cell receptor beta chain was sequenced within a study of identical twins. About this clonotype: The target antigen is unknown.

The ends were cut back, 6 bases at V and 0 bases at J, with 5 bases in the middle. The CDR3 is 11 residues long. Germline CDR1 and CDR2: DFQATT and SNEGSKA (reference sequence). With template switching, a universal primer site was added, and the cDNA carried unique molecular identifiers. In TCRdb, the 5' RACE reads were re-called with MiXCR into one record per CDR3 protein. The sample has about 480,000 distinct CDR3 sequences, 12% to 15% seen once. Study conclusions and caveats: Instead of following the same donors, the conclusions were based on cross-sectional statistical analysis.

The data also belong to a second study, concerning yellow fever vaccine responses in identical twins. Per that paper: Among the twins, the vaccine T cell response reportedly seemed partly convergent and partly personalized.

Sequenced: CD4+ T cells sorted from blood. This TCR derives from a woman younger than 35 in good health. The V gene is TRBV20-1, the J gene TRBJ1-1, with no clear D. The CDR3 sequence: CSADLNTEAFF. Here the CDR3 DNA reads TGCAGTGCCGACCTGAACACTGAAGCTTTCTTT.